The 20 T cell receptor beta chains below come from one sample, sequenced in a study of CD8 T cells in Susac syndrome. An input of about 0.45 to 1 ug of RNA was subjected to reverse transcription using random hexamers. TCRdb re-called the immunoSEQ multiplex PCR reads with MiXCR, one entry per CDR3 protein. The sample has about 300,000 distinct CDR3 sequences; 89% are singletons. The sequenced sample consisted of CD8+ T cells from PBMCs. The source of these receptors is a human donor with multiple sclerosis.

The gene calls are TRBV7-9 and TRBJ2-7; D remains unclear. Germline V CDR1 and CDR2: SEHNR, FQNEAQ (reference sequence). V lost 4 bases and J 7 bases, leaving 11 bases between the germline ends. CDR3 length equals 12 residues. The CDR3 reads CASSSPIEEQYF. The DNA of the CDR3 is TGTGCCAGCAGCTCCCCAATAGAGGAGCAGTACTTC.

For the CDR3, the DNA is TGTGCCAGCAGTACTCGGACAGGGATTTTATCGGGGTATGGCTACACCTTC. It codes for CASSTRTGILSGYGYTF. The V and J genes are TRBV7-9 and TRBJ1-2; 8 nucleotides line up with TRBD1. V gave up 6 bases and J gave up 5 bases; unmatched junction bases: 17. The CDR3 extends over 17 amino acids. Germline loops: CDR1 SEHNR, CDR2 FQNEAQ (reference sequence).

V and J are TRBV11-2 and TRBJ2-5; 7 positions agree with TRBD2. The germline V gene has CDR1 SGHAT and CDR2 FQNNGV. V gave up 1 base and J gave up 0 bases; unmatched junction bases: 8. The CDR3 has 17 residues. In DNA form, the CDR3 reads TGTGCCAGCAGCTTAGGTCTGCTAGCGGTGTACCAAGAGACCCAGTACTTC. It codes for CASSLGLLAVYQETQYF. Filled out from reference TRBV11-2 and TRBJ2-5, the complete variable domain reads EAGVAQSPRYKIIEKRQSVAFWCNPISGHATLYWYQQILGQGPKLLIQFQNNGVVDDSQLPKDRFSAERLKGVDSTLKIQPAKLEDSAVYLCASSLGLLAVYQETQYFGPGTRLLVL.

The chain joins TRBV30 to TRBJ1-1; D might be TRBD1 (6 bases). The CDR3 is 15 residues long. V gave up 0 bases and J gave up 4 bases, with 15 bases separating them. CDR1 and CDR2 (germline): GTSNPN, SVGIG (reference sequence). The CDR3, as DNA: TGTGCCTGGAGTGTACCGGGGGGGCCTGGCACTGAAGCTTTCTTT. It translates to CAWSVPGGPGTEAFF.

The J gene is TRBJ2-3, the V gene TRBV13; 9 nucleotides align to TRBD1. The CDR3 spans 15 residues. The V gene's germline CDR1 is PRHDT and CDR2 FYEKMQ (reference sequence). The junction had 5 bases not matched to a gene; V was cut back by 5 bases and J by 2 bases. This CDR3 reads CASSEGQGFTDTQYF. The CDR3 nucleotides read TGTGCCAGCAGCGAGGGACAGGGTTTCACAGATACGCAGTATTTT.

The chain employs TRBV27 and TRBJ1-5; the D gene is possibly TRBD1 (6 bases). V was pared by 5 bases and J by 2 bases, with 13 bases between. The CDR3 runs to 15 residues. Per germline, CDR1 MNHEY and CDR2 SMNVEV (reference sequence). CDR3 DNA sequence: TGTGCCAGCAGTAGATCAGGGGAACGCAATCAGCCCCAGCATTTT. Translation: CASSRSGERNQPQHF.

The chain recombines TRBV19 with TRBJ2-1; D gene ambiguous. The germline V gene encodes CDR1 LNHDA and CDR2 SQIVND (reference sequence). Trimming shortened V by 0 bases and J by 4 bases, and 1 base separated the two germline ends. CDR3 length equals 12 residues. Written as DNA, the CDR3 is TGTGCCAGTAGTATAGAGTACAATGAGCAGTTCTTC. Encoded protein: CASSIEYNEQFF.

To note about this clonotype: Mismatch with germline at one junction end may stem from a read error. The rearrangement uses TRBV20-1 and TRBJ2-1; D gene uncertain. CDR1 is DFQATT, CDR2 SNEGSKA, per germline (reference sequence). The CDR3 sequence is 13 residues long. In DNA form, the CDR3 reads TGCAGTGCTAGAGATCCCCGGTACATTGAGCAGTTCTTC. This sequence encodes CSARDPRYIEQFF.

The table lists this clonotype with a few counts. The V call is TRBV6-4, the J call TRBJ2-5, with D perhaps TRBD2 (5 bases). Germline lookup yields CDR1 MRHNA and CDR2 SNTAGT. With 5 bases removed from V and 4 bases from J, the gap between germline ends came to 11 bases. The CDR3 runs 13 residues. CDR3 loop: CASSSGRTETQYF. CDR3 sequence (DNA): TGTGCCAGCAGTAGCGGACGGACAGAGACCCAGTACTTC.

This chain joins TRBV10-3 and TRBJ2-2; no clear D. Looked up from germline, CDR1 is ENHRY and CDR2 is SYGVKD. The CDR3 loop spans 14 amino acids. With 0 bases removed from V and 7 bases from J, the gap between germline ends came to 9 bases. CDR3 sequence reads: CAISESTWSGELFF. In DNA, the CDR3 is TGTGCCATCAGTGAGTCGACGTGGAGCGGGGAGCTGTTTTTT.

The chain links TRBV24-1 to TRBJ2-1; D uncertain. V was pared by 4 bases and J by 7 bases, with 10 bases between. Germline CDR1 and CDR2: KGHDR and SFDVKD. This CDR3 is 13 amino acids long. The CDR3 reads CATSDSTWNEQFF. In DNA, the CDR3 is TGTGCCACCAGTGACTCGACCTGGAATGAGCAGTTCTTC.

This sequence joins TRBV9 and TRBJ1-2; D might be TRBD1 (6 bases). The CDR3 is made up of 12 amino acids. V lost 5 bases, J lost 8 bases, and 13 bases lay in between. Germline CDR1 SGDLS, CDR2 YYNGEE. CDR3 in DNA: TGTGCCAGCAGAGCACAGGGAGGCGGCTACACCTTC. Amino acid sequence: CASRAQGGGYTF.

CDR3 amino acids: CASSELRDGHYEQYF. For the CDR3, the DNA is TGTGCCAGCAGTGAACTCCGGGACGGGCACTACGAGCAGTACTTC. V and J are TRBV14 and TRBJ2-7; TRBD1 or TRBD2 may be the D gene (5 bases each). Germline values: CDR1 SGHDN, CDR2 FVKESK. The ends were cut back, 6 bases at V and 3 bases at J, with 18 bases in the middle. There are 15 residues in the CDR3.

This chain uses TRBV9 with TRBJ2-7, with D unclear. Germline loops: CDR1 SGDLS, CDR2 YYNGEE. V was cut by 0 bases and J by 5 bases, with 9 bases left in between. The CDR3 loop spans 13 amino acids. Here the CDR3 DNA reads TGTGCCAGCAGCGTAGGGGCAGGTGACGAGCAGTACTTC. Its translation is CASSVGAGDEQYF. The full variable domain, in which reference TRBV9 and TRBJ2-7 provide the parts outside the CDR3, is DSGVTQTPKHLITATGQRVTLRCSPRSGDLSVYWYQQSLDQGLQFLIQYYNGEERAKGNILERFSAQQFPDLHSELNLSSLELGDSALYFCASSVGAGDEQYFGPGTRLTVT.

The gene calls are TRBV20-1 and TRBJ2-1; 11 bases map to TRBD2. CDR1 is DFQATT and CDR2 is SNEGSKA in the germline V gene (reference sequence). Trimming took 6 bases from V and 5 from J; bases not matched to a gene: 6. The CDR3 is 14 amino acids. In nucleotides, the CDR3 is TGCAGTGCCCCGGGACTAGCGGAGCACAATGAGCAGTTCTTC. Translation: CSAPGLAEHNEQFF.

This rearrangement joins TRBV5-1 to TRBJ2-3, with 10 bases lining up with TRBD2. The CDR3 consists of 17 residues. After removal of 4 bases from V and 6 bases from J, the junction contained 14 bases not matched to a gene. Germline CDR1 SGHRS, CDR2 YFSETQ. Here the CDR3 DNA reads TGCGCCAGCAGCGAAGGACTAGCGGTCCACAAGCGGGATACGCAGTATTTT. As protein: CASSEGLAVHKRDTQYF. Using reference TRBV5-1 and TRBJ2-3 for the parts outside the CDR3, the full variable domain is KAGVTQTPRYLIKTRGQQVTLSCSPISGHRSVSWYQQTPGQGLQFLFEYFSETQRNKGNFPGRFSGRQFSNSRSEMNVSTLELGDSALYLCASSEGLAVHKRDTQYFGPGTRLTVL.

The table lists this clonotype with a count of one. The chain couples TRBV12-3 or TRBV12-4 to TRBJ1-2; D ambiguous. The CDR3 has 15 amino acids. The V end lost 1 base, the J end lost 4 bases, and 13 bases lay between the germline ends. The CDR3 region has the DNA TGTGCCAGCAGTTTAGGGGCCCCACGGAGCTATGGCTACACCTTC. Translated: CASSLGAPRSYGYTF.

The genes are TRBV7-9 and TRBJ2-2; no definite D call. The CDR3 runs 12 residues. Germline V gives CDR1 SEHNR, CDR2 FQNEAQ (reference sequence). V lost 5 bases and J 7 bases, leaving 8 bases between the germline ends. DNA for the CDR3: TGTGCCAGCAGCCCCGTGGGCGGGGAGCTGTTTTTT. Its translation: CASSPVGGELFF.

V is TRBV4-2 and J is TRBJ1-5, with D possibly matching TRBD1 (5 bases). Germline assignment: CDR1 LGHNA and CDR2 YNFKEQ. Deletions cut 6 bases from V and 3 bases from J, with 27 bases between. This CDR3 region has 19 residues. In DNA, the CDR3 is TGTGCCAGCAGGATCTCGCGGGGCTGGGGATGCCGTTACAATCAGCCCCAGCATTTT. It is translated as CASRISRGWGCRYNQPQHF.

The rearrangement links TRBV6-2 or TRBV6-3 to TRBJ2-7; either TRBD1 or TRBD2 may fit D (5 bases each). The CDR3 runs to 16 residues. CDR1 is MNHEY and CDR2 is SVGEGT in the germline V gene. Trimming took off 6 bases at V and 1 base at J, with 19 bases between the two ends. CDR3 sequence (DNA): TGTGCCAGCAGCCTTTCCGGGACCGAGTTATCCTACGAGCAGTACTTC. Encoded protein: CASSLSGTELSYEQYF.